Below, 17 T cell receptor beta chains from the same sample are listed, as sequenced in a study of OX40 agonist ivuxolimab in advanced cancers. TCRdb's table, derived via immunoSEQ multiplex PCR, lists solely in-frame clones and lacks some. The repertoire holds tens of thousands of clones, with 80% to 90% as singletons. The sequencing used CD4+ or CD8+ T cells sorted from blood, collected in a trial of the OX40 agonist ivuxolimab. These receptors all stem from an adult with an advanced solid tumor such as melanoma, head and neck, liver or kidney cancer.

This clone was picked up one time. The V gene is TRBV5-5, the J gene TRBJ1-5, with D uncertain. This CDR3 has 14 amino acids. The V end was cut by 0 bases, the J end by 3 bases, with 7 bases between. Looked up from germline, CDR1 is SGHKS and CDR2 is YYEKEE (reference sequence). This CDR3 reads CASSLGRLNQPQHF. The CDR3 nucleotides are TGTGCCAGCAGCTTGGGCAGGCTCAATCAGCCCCAGCATTTT.

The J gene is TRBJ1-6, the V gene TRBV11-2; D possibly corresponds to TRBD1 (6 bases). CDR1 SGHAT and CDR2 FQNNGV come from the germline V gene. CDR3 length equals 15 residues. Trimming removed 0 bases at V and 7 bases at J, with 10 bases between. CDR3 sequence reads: CASSLEPGENSPLHF. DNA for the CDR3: TGTGCCAGCAGCTTAGAGCCAGGGGAAAATTCACCCCTCCACTTT.

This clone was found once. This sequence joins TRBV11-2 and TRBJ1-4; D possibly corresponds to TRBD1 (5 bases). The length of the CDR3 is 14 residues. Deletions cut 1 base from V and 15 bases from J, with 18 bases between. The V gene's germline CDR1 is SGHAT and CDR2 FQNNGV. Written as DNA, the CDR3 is TGTGCCAGCAGCTTAGGGGAATGGGGGGAAAAGGTGTTTTTT. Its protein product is CASSLGEWGEKVFF.

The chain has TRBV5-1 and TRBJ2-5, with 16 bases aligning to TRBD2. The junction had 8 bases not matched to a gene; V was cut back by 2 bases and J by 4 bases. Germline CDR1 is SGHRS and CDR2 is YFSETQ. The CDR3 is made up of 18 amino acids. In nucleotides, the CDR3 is TGCGCCAGCAGCTTAACCGGGACTAGCGGGAGGGCCGGAGAGACCCAGTACTTC. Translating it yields CASSLTGTSGRAGETQYF. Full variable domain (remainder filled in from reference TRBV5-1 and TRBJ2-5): KAGVTQTPRYLIKTRGQQVTLSCSPISGHRSVSWYQQTPGQGLQFLFEYFSETQRNKGNFPGRFSGRQFSNSRSEMNVSTLELGDSALYLCASSLTGTSGRAGETQYFGPGTRLLVL.

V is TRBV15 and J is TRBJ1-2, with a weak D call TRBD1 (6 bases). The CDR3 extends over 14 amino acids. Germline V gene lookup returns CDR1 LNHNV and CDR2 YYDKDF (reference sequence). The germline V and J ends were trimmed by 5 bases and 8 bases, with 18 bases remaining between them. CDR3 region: CATSGAGQITGYTF. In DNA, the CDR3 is TGTGCCACCAGCGGCGCGGGACAAATAACCGGCTACACCTTC.

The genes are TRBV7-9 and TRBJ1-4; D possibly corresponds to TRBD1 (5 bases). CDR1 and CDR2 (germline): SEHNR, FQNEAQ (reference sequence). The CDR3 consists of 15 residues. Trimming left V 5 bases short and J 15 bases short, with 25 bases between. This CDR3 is CASSAEAGTAFGVFF. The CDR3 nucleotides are TGTGCCAGCAGCGCCGAGGCCGGGACGGCATTTGGGGTGTTTTTT.

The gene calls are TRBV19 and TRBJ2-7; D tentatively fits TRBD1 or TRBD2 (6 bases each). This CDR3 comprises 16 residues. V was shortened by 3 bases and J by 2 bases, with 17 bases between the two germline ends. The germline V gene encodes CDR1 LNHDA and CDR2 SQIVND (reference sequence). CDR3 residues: CASSIRRGDGAYEQYF. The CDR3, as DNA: TGTGCCAGTAGTATTAGAAGGGGGGACGGAGCCTACGAGCAGTACTTC.

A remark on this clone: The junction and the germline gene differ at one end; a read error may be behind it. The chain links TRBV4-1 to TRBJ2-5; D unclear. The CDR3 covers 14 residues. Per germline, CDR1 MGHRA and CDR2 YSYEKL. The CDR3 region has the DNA TGCGCCAGCAGCCAAGTCCCGGCACAAGGGACCCAGTACTTC. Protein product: CASSQVPAQGTQYF.

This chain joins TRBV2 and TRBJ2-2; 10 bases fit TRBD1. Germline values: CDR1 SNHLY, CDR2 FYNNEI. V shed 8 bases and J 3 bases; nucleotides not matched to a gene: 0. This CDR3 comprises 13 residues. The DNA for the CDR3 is TGTGCCAGCGGGACAGGGGACACCGGGGAGCTGTTTTTT. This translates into CASGTGDTGELFF.

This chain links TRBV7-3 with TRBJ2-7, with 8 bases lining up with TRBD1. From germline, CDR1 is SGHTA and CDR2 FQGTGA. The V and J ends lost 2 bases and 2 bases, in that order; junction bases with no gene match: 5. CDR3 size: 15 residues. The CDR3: CASSLASGGPYEQYF. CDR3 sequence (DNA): TGTGCCAGCAGCTTAGCGTCAGGGGGCCCCTACGAGCAGTACTTC.

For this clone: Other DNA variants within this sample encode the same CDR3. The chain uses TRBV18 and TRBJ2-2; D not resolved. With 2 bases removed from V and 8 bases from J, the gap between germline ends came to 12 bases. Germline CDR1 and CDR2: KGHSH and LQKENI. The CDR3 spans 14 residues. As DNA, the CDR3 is TGTGCCAGCTCACCAAAAGAAATTTATGGGGAGCTGTTTTTT. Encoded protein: CASSPKEIYGELFF.

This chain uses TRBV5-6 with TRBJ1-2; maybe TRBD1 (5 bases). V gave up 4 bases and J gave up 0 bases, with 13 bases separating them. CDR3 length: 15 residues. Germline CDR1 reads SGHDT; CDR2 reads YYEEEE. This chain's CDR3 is CASSPTGGANYGYTF. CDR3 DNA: TGTGCCAGCAGCCCAACAGGCGGAGCTAACTATGGCTACACCTTC.

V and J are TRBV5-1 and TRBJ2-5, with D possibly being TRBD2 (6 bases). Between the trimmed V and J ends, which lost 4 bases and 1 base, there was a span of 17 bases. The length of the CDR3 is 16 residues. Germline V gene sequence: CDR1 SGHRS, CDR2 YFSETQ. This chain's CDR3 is CASSVRKGLLQETQYF. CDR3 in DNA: TGCGCCAGCAGCGTGAGAAAGGGACTCCTCCAAGAGACCCAGTACTTC.

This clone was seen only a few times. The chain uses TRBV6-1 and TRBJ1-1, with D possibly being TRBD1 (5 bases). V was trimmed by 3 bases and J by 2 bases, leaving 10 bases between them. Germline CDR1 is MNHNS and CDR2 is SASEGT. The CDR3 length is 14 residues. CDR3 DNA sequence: TGTGCCAGCAGTGAGGTCCAGGGCAACACTGAAGCTTTCTTT. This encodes CASSEVQGNTEAFF.

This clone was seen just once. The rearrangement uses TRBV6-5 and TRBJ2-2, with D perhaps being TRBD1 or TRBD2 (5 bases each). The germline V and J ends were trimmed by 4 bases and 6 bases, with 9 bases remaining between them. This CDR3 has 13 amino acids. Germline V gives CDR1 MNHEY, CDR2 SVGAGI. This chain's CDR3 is CASSSTAAGELFF. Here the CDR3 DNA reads TGTGCCAGCAGTTCGACAGCGGCCGGGGAGCTGTTTTTT.

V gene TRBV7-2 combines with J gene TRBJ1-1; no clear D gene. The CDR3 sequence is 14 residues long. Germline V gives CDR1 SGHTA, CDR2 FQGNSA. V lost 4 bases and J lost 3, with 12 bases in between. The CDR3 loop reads CASSSQDGDTEAFF. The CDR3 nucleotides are TGTGCCAGCAGCTCGCAGGATGGGGACACTGAAGCTTTCTTT. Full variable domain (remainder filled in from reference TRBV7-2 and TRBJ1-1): GAGVSQSPSNKVTEKGKDVELRCDPISGHTALYWYRQSLGQGLEFLIYFQGNSAPDKSGLPSDRFSAERTGGSVSTLTIQRTQQEDSAVYLCASSSQDGDTEAFFGQGTRLTVV.

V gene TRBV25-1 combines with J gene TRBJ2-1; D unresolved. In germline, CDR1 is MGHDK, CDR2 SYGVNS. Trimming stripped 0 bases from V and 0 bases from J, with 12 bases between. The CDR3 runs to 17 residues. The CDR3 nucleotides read TGTGCCAGCAGTGAATATTCGGGCCGGAGCTCCTACAATGAGCAGTTCTTC. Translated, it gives CASSEYSGRSSYNEQFF. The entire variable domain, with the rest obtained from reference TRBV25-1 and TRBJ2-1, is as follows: EADIYQTPRYLVIGTGKKITLECSQTMGHDKMYWYQQDPGMELHLIHYSYGVNSTEKGDLSSESTVSRIRTEHFPLTLESARPSHTSQYLCASSEYSGRSSYNEQFFGPGTRLTVL.